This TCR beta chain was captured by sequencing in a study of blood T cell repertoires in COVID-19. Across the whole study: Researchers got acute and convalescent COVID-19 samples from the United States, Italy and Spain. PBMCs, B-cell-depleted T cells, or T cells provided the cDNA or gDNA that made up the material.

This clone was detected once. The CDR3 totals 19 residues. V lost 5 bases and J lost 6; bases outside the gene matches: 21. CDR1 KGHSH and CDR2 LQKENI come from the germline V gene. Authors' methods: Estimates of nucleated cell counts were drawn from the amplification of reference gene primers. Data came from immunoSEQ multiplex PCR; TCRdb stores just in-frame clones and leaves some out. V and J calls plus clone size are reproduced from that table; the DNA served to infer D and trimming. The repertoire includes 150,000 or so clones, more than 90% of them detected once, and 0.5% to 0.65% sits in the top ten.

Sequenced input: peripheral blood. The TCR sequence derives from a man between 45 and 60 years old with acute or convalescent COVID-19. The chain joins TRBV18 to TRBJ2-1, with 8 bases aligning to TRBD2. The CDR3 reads CASSRGQLAAGTTINEQFF. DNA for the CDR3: TGTGCCAGCTCAAGAGGGCAACTAGCGGCCGGCACCACCATCAATGAGCAGTTCTTC.